The 15 T cell receptor beta chains below all came from one sample that was sequenced in a study of control samples from healthy donors and cancer patients. Libraries were prepared by immunoSEQ multiplex PCR; TCRdb keeps only in-frame clonotypes and omits some of them. The data contain over 150,000 clones, approximately 96% of them singletons. Input material: blood. These receptors all come from a woman aged 25 to 39 in good health.

The rearrangement links TRBV19 to TRBJ2-7, with TRBD1 as a possible D gene (6 bases). Germline V gene sequence: CDR1 LNHDA, CDR2 SQIVND (reference sequence). V shed 3 bases and J shed 4 bases, with 10 bases lying between them. CDR3 length equals 13 residues. For the CDR3, the DNA is TGTGCCAGTAGTATGGCAGGGGCTTACGAGCAGTACTTC. This translates into CASSMAGAYEQYF.

The CDR3 loop is CASSLSVAGDNEQYF. The CDR3 DNA is TGTGCCAGCAGTTTATCGGTAGCGGGAGACAACGAGCAGTACTTC. J is TRBJ2-7 and V is TRBV27; 9 positions match TRBD2. The CDR3 length is 15 residues. V trimming: 0 bases; J trimming: 5 bases; junction bases outside the gene matches: 5. CDR1 MNHEY and CDR2 SMNVEV come from the germline V gene (reference sequence).

This clone was detected once. The chain recombines TRBV6-1 with TRBJ1-6; a possible D gene is TRBD1 (5 bases). Trimming took off 1 base at V and 6 bases at J, with 10 bases between the two ends. The CDR3 runs 15 residues. Per germline, CDR1 MNHNS and CDR2 SASEGT. CDR3: CASSEVAGINSPLHF. CDR3 nucleotide sequence: TGTGCCAGCAGTGAAGTGGCAGGGATTAATTCACCCCTCCACTTT.

The CDR3: CASSLTGLAGNQETQYF. Here the CDR3 DNA reads TGCGCCAGCAGCCTCACAGGACTAGCGGGAAACCAAGAGACCCAGTACTTC. The chain recombines TRBV4-1 with TRBJ2-5; TRBD2 agrees at 12 bases. Trimming at V came to 4 bases and at J to 0 bases, leaving 6 bases not matched to a gene. The CDR3 runs to 17 residues. Germline lookup yields CDR1 MGHRA and CDR2 YSYEKL.

The gene calls are TRBV30 and TRBJ1-2; perhaps TRBD1 as D (6 bases). Between the trimmed V and J ends, which lost 0 bases and 7 bases, there was a span of 12 bases. CDR3 length: 13 amino acids. Per germline, CDR1 GTSNPN and CDR2 SVGIG (reference sequence). The CDR3 reads CAWSVLSRGGYTF. The DNA of the CDR3 is TGTGCCTGGAGTGTACTATCCAGGGGTGGCTACACCTTC.

The rearrangement uses TRBV7-9 and TRBJ1-1; possibly TRBD1 for D (6 bases). Germline-derived CDR1 and CDR2 are SEHNR and FQNEAQ (reference sequence). The germline V and J ends were trimmed by 5 bases and 0 bases, with 16 bases remaining between them. The CDR3 sequence is 16 residues long. CDR3 in amino acids: CASSDLYQGMNTEAFF. The CDR3, as DNA: TGTGCCAGCAGCGACTTATACCAGGGGATGAACACTGAAGCTTTCTTT. The entire variable domain, with the rest obtained from reference TRBV7-9 and TRBJ1-1, is as follows: DTGVSQNPRHKITKRGQNVTFRCDPISEHNRLYWYRQTLGQGPEFLTYFQNEAQLEKSRLLSDRFSAERPKGSFSTLEIQRTEQGDSAMYLCASSDLYQGMNTEAFFGQGTRLTVV.

The V and J genes are TRBV4-1 and TRBJ2-7, with D hard to call. The CDR3 has 15 amino acids. V was trimmed by 0 bases and J by 0 bases, leaving 9 bases between them. CDR1 MGHRA and CDR2 YSYEKL come from the germline V gene. In DNA form, the CDR3 reads TGCGCCAGCAGCCAAGATCCCGGGTCCTCCTACGAGCAGTACTTC. This encodes CASSQDPGSSYEQYF.

J is TRBJ2-3 and V is TRBV19, with D perhaps TRBD2 (5 bases). The CDR3 runs 15 residues. The germline V and J ends were trimmed by 3 bases and 0 bases, with 10 bases remaining between them. From germline, CDR1 is LNHDA and CDR2 SQIVND (reference sequence). The CDR3 sequence: CASSMRVASTDTQYF. In nucleotides, the CDR3 is TGTGCCAGTAGTATGAGGGTAGCGAGCACAGATACGCAGTATTTT.

The V and J genes are TRBV19 and TRBJ1-5, with TRBD1 matching over 8 bases. V lost 3 bases to trimming and J lost 5 bases; unmatched junction nucleotides: 0. The CDR3 is 13 amino acids. Germline V CDR1 and CDR2: LNHDA, SQIVND (reference sequence). As DNA, the CDR3 is TGTGCCAGTAGTATGACAGGGGATCAGCCCCAGCATTTT. Translating it yields CASSMTGDQPQHF.

CDR3: CASSVVGPLIGEQFF. CDR3 coding DNA: TGTGCCAGCAGCGTAGTTGGCCCCTTGATCGGGGAGCAGTTCTTC. This rearrangement joins TRBV9 to TRBJ2-1; no firm D call. Germline CDR1 SGDLS, CDR2 YYNGEE. There are 15 residues in the CDR3. Trimming left V 0 bases short and J 10 bases short, with 17 bases between.

This chain links TRBV5-1 with TRBJ2-7; 9 bases agree with TRBD2. The V gene's germline CDR1 is SGHRS and CDR2 YFSETQ. V was clipped by 0 bases and J by 5 bases; unmatched bases: 6. The CDR3 loop spans 15 amino acids. Here the CDR3 DNA reads TGCGCCAGCAGCTTGGGTCTAGCGGGGTCCAACGAGCAGTACTTC. Protein: CASSLGLAGSNEQYF.

The CDR3 loop reads CASSPGTYEQYF. CDR3 sequence (DNA): TGTGCCAGCAGTCCAGGGACCTACGAGCAGTACTTC. The chain employs TRBV6-6 and TRBJ2-7, with a weak D call TRBD1 (5 bases). From germline, CDR1 is MNHNY and CDR2 SVGAGI (reference sequence). The CDR3 contains 12 residues. V was cut by 5 bases and J by 2 bases, with 7 bases left in between.

This chain uses TRBV6-5 with TRBJ2-1; 9 bases map to TRBD1. This CDR3 is 14 amino acids long. V dropped 8 bases and J dropped 5; count of bases not matched to a gene: 7. CDR1 and CDR2 (germline): MNHEY, SVGAGI. The CDR3: CASLHRDRDNEQFF. In DNA, the CDR3 is TGTGCCAGCCTTCACCGGGACAGGGACAATGAGCAGTTCTTC.

The chain recombines TRBV19 with TRBJ2-1, with a tentative D call TRBD2 (5 bases). Trimming stripped 6 bases from V and 6 bases from J, with 21 bases between. The CDR3 length is 16 residues. Germline V gene sequence: CDR1 LNHDA, CDR2 SQIVND (reference sequence). The chain's CDR3 is CASRGTDSESPNEQFF. CDR3 DNA sequence: TGTGCCAGTAGGGGAACGGACTCAGAGAGTCCCAATGAGCAGTTCTTC.

The chain carries TRBV15 and TRBJ2-3; D call uncertain. The CDR3 has 17 amino acids. V lost 0 bases, J lost 0 bases, and 13 bases lay in between. CDR1 and CDR2 from the germline V gene are LNHNV and YYDKDF (reference sequence). CDR3: CATSRDRLTSSTDTQYF. The CDR3 DNA is TGTGCCACCAGCAGAGATAGATTAACAAGTAGCACAGATACGCAGTATTTT.